This section outlines one T cell receptor beta chain sequence together with its context. Its antigen specificity is not known. Within one base of it there is no much larger clone, and no base qualities were kept. CDR1 and CDR2, per the germline V gene (reference sequence), are LNHDA and SQIVND. The junction carries 18 bases between V and J, which are trimmed by 7 bases and 0 bases respectively. The CDR3 runs 16 residues from the cysteine to the phenylalanine. CDR3 DNA only is kept here, 48 bases in frame from base 1. The cohort consisted of fewer than 700 healthy bone marrow donors. At the time of sampling, all cohort members were nominally healthy, though unrecorded immune exposures were likely present. The donor tested CMV seronegative, placing the donor among the 352 seronegative members of the cohort. Every donor gave a peripheral blood sample, and the peripheral blood mononuclear cells from that sample were used for TCR beta sequencing. The Qiagen DNeasy Blood Extraction Kit was used to extract genomic DNA from the blood cell samples.

The source of the sample is a study of cytomegalovirus exposure and HLA in healthy donors (dated by TCRdb to about 2017). About the study as a whole: An earlier analysis of roughly 500 of the donors reported about 250 Gb of sequence data and approximately 110 million unique TCR beta sequences from roughly 180 million T cells. About 280 gigabases of sequencing data and around 90 million unique TCR sequences made up an early release that covered nearly 650 HLA-typed donors. Among the roughly 390 genotyped donors, more than 70% belonged to the genetic ancestry cluster associated with self-reported Caucasian donors. The study was designed to test whether signatures of past pathogen exposure could be identified by cataloging public T cell receptors. The T cell repertoires of under 700 subjects were profiled by immunosequencing and related to cytomegalovirus serostatus. Along with the approximately 700-subject first cohort, a separate validation cohort of about 110 different subjects was used. The study combined high-throughput TCR immunosequencing, statistical association of individual TCRs with disease status, and machine learning to predict cytomegalovirus infection status. A later analysis re-analyzed previously published TCR beta repertoires from 666 donors and added high-resolution HLA genotyping to study TCR occurrence patterns. The later analysis used no new phenotypic data to find candidate immune exposures, relying instead on TCR beta sequences and their occurrence across donors. In an earlier analysis of 500 to 650 of the donors, high-throughput TCR beta sequencing was used to judge whether each TCR beta V gene segment behaved as functional or pseudogenic. Donor age, sex, ethnicity and CMV serostatus were collected together with the repertoire data. Genome-wide SNP genotypes for about 65% of the 666 donors were used in a later genetic analysis, which treated that subset as a discovery cohort. All discovery cohort repertoires had been generated on a single sequencing platform. HLA typing covered class I and class II loci at four-digit resolution. Typing coverage varied by locus: roughly 629-630 donors for A, B, C, DRB1 and DQB1; approximately 500 for DQA1; over 600 for DPA1; around 450 for DPB1. Several DR-DQ haplotypes were treated as single units for association and clustering because of strong linkage in the cohort. On average, roughly 250,000 unique TCR beta nucleotide sequences were sequenced per donor among some 420 genotyped donors of the cohort, with roughly 18% of those sequences being non-productive. The paper as a whole reports these results and caveats: Some IMGT-functional V segments, including TRBV6-2 and TRBV6-3, could not be distinguished by the 87-base-pair reads and were therefore excluded. An earlier analysis of 450 to 750 of the donors showed that most TCR beta V segments appeared in productive rearrangements either about 87% or about 30% of the time, which broadly matched IMGT annotations. Three of the identified cytomegalovirus-associated TCR beta chains were confirmed in vitro to be specific for cytomegalovirus antigens. For the cohort, immune exposure information was limited to CMV serostatus. Presence/absence analyses assumed roughly uniform sequencing depth across donors, an assumption that may not hold. Most TCR sequences were seen in very few donors, while some public TCRs were found in many individuals. According to the authors, the approach could potentially be generalized to other disease states and immunological phenotypes. Correlated functional status among segregating V segments might reflect linkage disequilibrium, but an unknown experimental factor could not be ruled out. A further reported finding was that TCR beta sequences accurately predicted the HLA-A and HLA-B alleles for most subjects in the first cohort. The classifier was reported to diagnose cytomegalovirus status with high specificity and sensitivity in both the original cohort and the validation cohort. The study listed over 150 TCR beta chains as associated with cytomegalovirus. Compared with the approximately 710-donor mean, donors in an Asian-associated ancestry cluster had fewer N-insertions in productive TCRs, according to a later genetic analysis. Compared with equally common non-associated chains, HLA-associated TCR beta chains in a later analysis were more clonally expanded and had lower generation probabilities. In a later analysis, 16,951 TCR beta sequences were associated with specific HLA alleles at a false discovery rate of 0.05. In a later analysis, most CMV-associated TCR beta chains were found to appear HLA-restricted, with HLA associations seemingly driven largely by CMV exposure. The sequencing pipeline was judged likely to have produced a cluster of highly shared sequence variants as a technical artifact. In a later analysis, several top co-occurrence clusters were reported to appear linked to parvovirus B19, influenza, CMV and Epstein-Barr virus. The earlier analysis of a few hundred of the donors excluded seventeen rarely observed V segments, including chromosome 9 orphons, because counts were too low. In a later analysis, the rate of TCR association differed among HLA loci, with DRB1 alleles having the most associated TCRs and HLA-C alleles having the fewest. In this cohort, only TCR beta chains were sequenced, and detectable features were limited by the absence of alpha or paired-chain data. Because HLA typing was unavailable for some donors at each locus, only the typed subset was used in association tests. Assigning TCR associations to individual alleles was difficult when HLA alleles, especially DR and DQ, strongly co-occurred. In a later genetic analysis, a missense DCLRE1C variant was associated with V-gene and J-gene trimming of TCR beta chains, and the association was replicated in an independent cohort.

Library generation was performed with the immunoSEQ multiplex PCR assay. For the multiplex PCR, a mixture combining 60 forward primers for TCR Vbeta segments and 13 reverse primers for TCR Jbeta segments was used. The CDR3 region of rearranged TCR beta genes was amplified from genomic DNA by a multiplex PCR assay. On the Illumina HiSeq System, the amplified TCR beta libraries were sequenced as 87-base-pair reads. The study's processing was this. Across the 500 to 700 repertoires, a later analysis counted tens of millions of unique TCR beta chains, 8.5 million to 12 million of which were shared by at least two donors. Raw reads were error-corrected and collapsed into unique sequences by a nearest-neighbor algorithm in which closely related sequences were merged to remove PCR and sequencing errors. To assign V, D and J gene segments, CDR3 sequences were aligned to IMGT reference sequences. For a sequence to be retained, a match of at least six nucleotides was required to both a V gene segment and a J gene segment. Rearrangements were called productive when the CDR3 lacked stop codons and stayed in frame with V and J; all others were non-productive. Following IMGT convention, CDR3 was defined as the stretch from the second conserved V-encoded cysteine to the conserved J-encoded phenylalanine. The earlier analysis of around 640 of the donors excluded sequences that lacked an unambiguous match to a single V gene segment. An earlier analysis of 450 to 650 of the donors called V segments functional above 56.7% productive rearrangements and segregating when the between-donor standard deviation exceeded 5%. A statistical classification framework was built for diagnosing cytomegalovirus status from the catalog of TCR beta chain sequences. V and J gene assignment, in a later analysis, came from comparing TCR nucleotide sequences with IMGT/GENE-DB human TR gene sequences. In a later analysis, CDR3 sequences and most-parsimonious VDJ recombination scenarios were assigned using the TCRdist pipeline. In a later analysis, each TCR beta chain was defined by its CDR3 amino acid sequence together with its V-gene family, and reads lacking a unique V-gene family were excluded. A later analysis removed roughly 590 highly shared, low-generation-probability nucleotide sequences to deal with suspected cross-contamination and a sequencing artifact. In a later analysis, a clonal expansion index was calculated for each public chain from normalized within-repertoire ranks of inferred template counts. In a later analysis, generation probabilities were computed using a VDJ recombination model fitted to out-of-frame rearrangements, and the results were checked against IGoR. In a later analysis, hypergeometric tests were used to score TCR-TCR, TCR-HLA and TCR-CMV co-occurrence, with a repertoire-size bias correction applied to TCR pairs. False discovery rates were estimated in a later analysis by permuting HLA or CMV assignments 20 times. In a later analysis, co-occurring TCRs were grouped using DBSCAN, and TCRdist sequence similarity was added for clustering within HLA-allele-positive subsets. Repertoires with fewer than 30,000 or more than 120,000 public chains, plus five repertoires with anomalous nucleotide sharing, were excluded from co-occurrence clustering. TCRdb carries this immuneACCESS record with in-frame sequences only. Its versions omit some clonotypes, under half of them owing to an unresolved V gene in the studies checked, with the rest unexplained. The V and J calls and the clone size are those of that table, but D and trimming were determined from the DNA. The sample includes 250,000 to 350,000 clones, with roughly 70% observed a single time. Of the sample, 2% to 2.5% falls within the top ten clones.

This TCR came from a female donor in good health and CMV-seronegative. Source material: PBMCs. The chain joins TRBV19 to TRBJ1-1, with no confident D gene call. The DNA sequence is given as TGTGCCAGTACCCTCATGGGTGGAGGGTTGAACACTGAAGCTTTCTTT. This sequence encodes CASTLMGGGLNTEAFF.